This is a list of T cell receptor beta chains from one sample in a study of glioma-infiltrating T cells after dendritic cell vaccination. TCRdb's table, derived via immunoSEQ multiplex PCR, lists solely in-frame clones and lacks some. The table shows around 83,000 clones, with 85% occurring only once. Sequences were derived from blood, sampled after dendritic cell vaccination. Every receptor here comes from a human donor with glioblastoma. CDR3s include the opening cysteine and the closing phenylalanine or tryptophan. Fields, in order: V gene, CDR3 protein.

v_gene: TRBV29-1; CDR3aa: CSVEHRDDYGYTF
v_gene: TRBV28; CDR3aa: CASSGQFLSGNTIYF
v_gene: TRBV28; CDR3aa: CASSLGGEGGYGYTF
v_gene: TRBV29-1; CDR3aa: CSVGVSGNPGELFF
v_gene: TRBV5-4; CDR3aa: CASSLAGGGTKRYEQYF
v_gene: TRBV5-4; CDR3aa: CASSLLAGLKTDTQYF
v_gene: TRBV2; CDR3aa: CASSEGGYNEKLFF
v_gene: TRBV29-1; CDR3aa: CSARRGSYEQYF
v_gene: TRBV7-2; CDR3aa: CASSLAESSYEQYF
v_gene: TRBV6-5; CDR3aa: CASSYSAAGVGYTF
v_gene: TRBV7-9; CDR3aa: CASSRGGDSYEQYF
v_gene: TRBV20-1; CDR3aa: CSAGQAGEKYF
v_gene: TRBV25-1; CDR3aa: CASSGANRGRGRRYF
v_gene: TRBV9; CDR3aa: CASSEPGLNTEAFF
v_gene: TRBV6-8; CDR3aa: CASSYWEALSNSPLHF
v_gene: TRBV19; CDR3aa: CASMGQFYEQYF
v_gene: TRBV6-1; CDR3aa: CASERGMNTGELFF
v_gene: TRBV29-1; CDR3aa: CSVVSGDPYEQYF
v_gene: TRBV25-1; CDR3aa: CASSDKGRYEQYF
v_gene: TRBV6-1; CDR3aa: CASSENWEETQYF
v_gene: TRBV6-1; CDR3aa: CASKKGTGLSYEQYF
v_gene: TRBV19; CDR3aa: CASSRAGGSYNEQFF
v_gene: TRBV27; CDR3aa: CASSPGIDYGYTF
v_gene: TRBV5-1; CDR3aa: CASSAGTDSYEQYF
v_gene: TRBV4-3; CDR3aa: CASSQAQPLNTEAFF
v_gene: TRBV19; CDR3aa: CASSIGLGQAYEQYF
v_gene: TRBV19; CDR3aa: CASRNMGQTSTDTQYF
v_gene: TRBV5-6; CDR3aa: CASSLEVEYYGYTF
v_gene: TRBV2; CDR3aa: CASTLDRTDTQYF
v_gene: TRBV7-6; CDR3aa: CASSLSLDYEQYF
v_gene: TRBV5-8; CDR3aa: CASSLGQTMNTEAFF
v_gene: TRBV7-9; CDR3aa: CASSAGTGGKLEAFF
v_gene: TRBV7-9; CDR3aa: CASSFEEASYEQYF
v_gene: TRBV5-6; CDR3aa: CASSPPGGSSGLAGYTF
v_gene: TRBV27; CDR3aa: CASKEGLLYEQYF
v_gene: TRBV29-1; CDR3aa: CSVELGLGARGSTDQPQHF
v_gene: TRBV18; CDR3aa: CASSPLQGFGYEQYF
v_gene: TRBV6-4; CDR3aa: CASSDSLAGGTDTQYF
v_gene: TRBV18; CDR3aa: CASSPPGTGGRQPQHF